A single sample is the source of the 25 T cell receptor beta chains below, sequenced in a study of technical replicates of blood from a handful of donors. TCRdb keeps only in-frame clones here, not all; method: immunoSEQ multiplex PCR. Among roughly 57,000 clones, nearly 95% were seen once, and the ten largest hold about 3%. What was sequenced was PBMCs. The receptors derive from a human donor in good health. Some clones in this sample may be carry-over from other donors' samples.

This chain joins TRBV5-5 and TRBJ1-1; a weak D match, TRBD1 (5 bases). The CDR3 covers 15 residues. V gave up 1 base and J gave up 5 bases, with 15 bases separating them. CDR1 is SGHKS, CDR2 YYEKEE, per germline (reference sequence). Written as DNA, the CDR3 is TGTGCCAGCAGCTTGATCGGGGGGGGAATGACTGAAGCTTTCTTT. Translating gives CASSLIGGGMTEAFF.

The rearrangement joins TRBV21-1 to TRBJ2-7; the DNA was not compared with TRBD2, the D call given in the table. TRBV21-1 counts as a pseudogene. This CDR3 comprises 12 residues. CDR3 sequence reads: CASTPSSYEQYF. The CDR3 bases are TGTGCCAGCACCCCGTCTTCCTACGAGCAGTACTTC.

The chain carries TRBV6-1 and TRBJ1-1; D not resolved. V was clipped by 4 bases and J by 1 base, with 7 bases between them. The CDR3 has 13 residues. In germline, CDR1 is MNHNS, CDR2 SASEGT. CDR3 coding DNA: TGTGCCAGCAGTGCTTTGAGGAACACTGAAGCTTTCTTT. Its protein product is CASSALRNTEAFF.

The V and J genes are TRBV7-8 and TRBJ1-5; D possibly corresponds to TRBD1 (5 bases). The CDR3 is 15 residues long. Germline V CDR1 and CDR2: SGHVS, FQNEAQ. Trimming removed 5 bases at V and 0 bases at J, with 11 bases between. CDR3 nucleotides: TGTGCCAGCAGCCCGGGGGAATATAGCAATCAGCCCCAGCATTTT. Translation: CASSPGEYSNQPQHF.

The chain couples TRBV5-8 to TRBJ1-2; D is perhaps TRBD1 (6 bases). V was shortened by 4 bases and J by 4 bases, with 17 bases between the two germline ends. This CDR3 is 15 amino acids long. Per the germline V gene, CDR1 is SGHTS and CDR2 is YDEGEE. CDR3 in amino acids: CASSPGTKAFYGYTF. CDR3 sequence (DNA): TGTGCCAGCAGCCCGGGGACAAAAGCGTTCTATGGCTACACCTTC.

This clone was detected once. The chain joins TRBV2 to TRBJ1-3; D unresolved. Trimming cost V 11 bases and J 3 bases, with 11 bases left between them. This CDR3 is 12 amino acids long. CDR1 and CDR2 (germline): SNHLY, FYNNEI. The CDR3 reads CAASASGNTIYF. CDR3 nucleotides: TGTGCCGCCTCCGCCAGTGGAAACACCATATATTTT.

This clone occurred once. This chain connects TRBV4-2 to TRBJ1-2; TRBD1 matches at 7 bases. After removal of 3 bases from V and 7 bases from J, the junction contained 8 bases not matched to a gene. This CDR3 spans 14 amino acids. CDR1 LGHNA and CDR2 YNFKEQ come from the germline V gene. This CDR3 is CASSQDRSAGGYTF. The CDR3 DNA is TGTGCCAGCAGCCAGGACAGGTCAGCTGGTGGCTACACCTTC.

The chain is built from TRBV6-1 and TRBJ1-2; D gene ambiguous. The CDR3 totals 13 residues. CDR1 and CDR2 from the germline V gene are MNHNS and SASEGT. The V gene lost 3 bases and the J gene lost 4 bases, with 9 bases spanning the gap. The chain's CDR3 is CASSEEEFYGYTF. The CDR3 DNA follows: TGTGCCAGCAGTGAGGAGGAGTTCTATGGCTACACCTTC.

The chain carries TRBV6-5 and TRBJ2-7; 7 nucleotides align to TRBD1. The CDR3 extends over 14 amino acids. Trimming removed 6 bases from V and 2 bases from J; junction bases left unmatched: 7. The germline V gene has CDR1 MNHEY and CDR2 SVGAGI. CDR3 protein: CASRERTGPYEQYF. As DNA, the CDR3 is TGTGCCAGCAGGGAACGGACAGGACCCTACGAGCAGTACTTC.

The chain links TRBV18 to TRBJ2-1, with 10 bases aligning to TRBD2. Germline V CDR1 and CDR2: KGHSH, LQKENI. Trimming took 3 bases from V and 5 from J; bases not matched to a gene: 4. The CDR3 extends over 15 amino acids. CDR3 in amino acids: CASSPGLAKDNEQFF. CDR3 nucleotides: TGTGCCAGCTCACCGGGACTAGCGAAAGACAATGAGCAGTTCTTC.

The gene calls are TRBV7-2 and TRBJ1-2; 9 bases align to TRBD1. Looked up from germline, CDR1 is SGHTA and CDR2 is FQGNSA. Trimming at V came to 3 bases and at J to 4 bases, leaving 9 bases not matched to a gene. This CDR3 has 16 amino acids. The CDR3 here is CASSFLTQGAGYGYTF. CDR3 DNA: TGTGCCAGCAGCTTTTTGACACAGGGGGCCGGCTATGGCTACACCTTC. The entire variable domain, with the rest obtained from reference TRBV7-2 and TRBJ1-2, is as follows: GAGVSQSPSNKVTEKGKDVELRCDPISGHTALYWYRQSLGQGLEFLIYFQGNSAPDKSGLPSDRFSAERTGGSVSTLTIQRTQQEDSAVYLCASSFLTQGAGYGYTFGSGTRLTVV.

This chain links TRBV5-1 with TRBJ2-2; 10 nucleotides match TRBD2. Trimming at V came to 0 bases and at J to 6 bases, leaving 2 bases not matched to a gene. CDR1 SGHRS and CDR2 YFSETQ come from the germline V gene. This CDR3 has 15 amino acids. CDR3 DNA: TGCGCCAGCAGCTTGGGGACTAGCGGCGCCGGGGAGCTGTTTTTT. This codes for CASSLGTSGAGELFF.

The chain employs TRBV6-5 and TRBJ1-2; D is undetermined. Between the trimmed V and J ends, which lost 11 bases and 5 bases, there was a span of 18 bases. Germline assignment: CDR1 MNHEY and CDR2 SVGAGI. This CDR3 has 13 amino acids. The CDR3 protein is CASISGGGYGYTF. The CDR3 DNA follows: TGTGCCTCCATATCCGGTGGTGGTTATGGCTACACCTTC.

This chain joins TRBV30 and TRBJ2-3, with 9 nucleotides matching TRBD2. The germline gives CDR1 GTSNPN, CDR2 SVGIG (reference sequence). The CDR3 has 16 residues. V shed 1 base, J shed 5 bases, and the junction held 10 bases outside the gene matches. The chain's CDR3 is CAWSARGGRAVDTQYF. CDR3 DNA sequence: TGTGCCTGGAGTGCTCGGGGCGGGAGGGCCGTAGATACGCAGTATTTT.

The chain combines TRBV18 with TRBJ1-3, with TRBD1 matching over 8 bases. The ends lost 4 bases at V and 5 bases at J; junction bases unmatched: 7. CDR1 KGHSH and CDR2 LQKENI come from the germline V gene. The CDR3 has 15 residues. The CDR3 DNA reads as TGTGCCAGCTCACAGGGACAGGCGCCTCGAAACACCATATATTTT. Encoded protein: CASSQGQAPRNTIYF.

CDR3 in amino acids: CASSQGPRSGRVSNEQFF. CDR3 bases: TGCGCCAGCAGCCAGGGGCCTAGATCCGGGAGGGTGTCCAATGAGCAGTTCTTC. The J gene is TRBJ2-1, the V gene TRBV4-1, with TRBD2 identical over 8 bases. Germline V gene data show CDR1 as MGHRA and CDR2 as YSYEKL. The CDR3 consists of 18 residues. V dropped 3 bases and J dropped 6; count of bases not matched to a gene: 16.

The V and J genes are TRBV4-3 and TRBJ1-1; possible D gene TRBD1, 5 bases. The germline V gene has CDR1 LGHNA and CDR2 YSLEER. V was trimmed by 0 bases and J by 4 bases, leaving 12 bases between them. The CDR3 is 15 residues long. CDR3 nucleotide sequence: TGCGCCAGCAGCCAAGATTTGGGGGGAGGCACTGAAGCTTTCTTT. Protein product: CASSQDLGGGTEAFF.

The chain employs TRBV6-1 and TRBJ2-6; 9 bases match TRBD1. This CDR3 contains 19 residues. Germline assignment: CDR1 MNHNS and CDR2 SASEGT. V trimming: 2 bases; J trimming: 1 base; junction bases outside the gene matches: 9. The CDR3 spells CASSERPGQGRSGANVLTF. In DNA form, the CDR3 reads TGTGCCAGCAGTGAACGACCGGGACAGGGTCGGTCTGGGGCCAACGTCCTGACTTTC.

This clone was counted a single time. This chain links TRBV29-1 with TRBJ1-1; D call uncertain. V was pared by 0 bases and J by 6 bases, with 11 bases between. CDR1 and CDR2 from the germline V gene are SQVTM and ANQGSEA. This CDR3 region has 13 residues. CDR3 sequence (DNA): TGCAGCGTTGAAGATCTGGGAGGTGCTGAAGCTTTCTTT. The encoded protein is CSVEDLGGAEAFF.

This clone was detected once. The rearrangement uses TRBV19 and TRBJ1-5; D is possibly TRBD1 (5 bases). V lost 3 bases and J 4 bases, leaving 10 bases between the germline ends. The CDR3 has 14 residues. In germline, CDR1 is LNHDA, CDR2 SQIVND (reference sequence). The CDR3 loop reads CASSIPQGNQPQHF. CDR3 DNA: TGTGCCAGTAGTATTCCCCAGGGAAATCAGCCCCAGCATTTT.

The V gene is TRBV7-6, the J gene TRBJ2-4, with 7 bases matching TRBD2. This CDR3 is built from 14 residues. The V gene's germline CDR1 is SGHVS and CDR2 FNYEAQ. Trimming cost V 1 base and J 7 bases; bases outside gene matches: 4. CDR3 sequence: CASSLGGGGNIQYF. The CDR3 nucleotides are TGTGCCAGCAGCTTAGGCGGGGGAGGGAACATTCAGTACTTC. The full variable domain, in which reference TRBV7-6 and TRBJ2-4 provide the parts outside the CDR3, is GAGVSQSPRYKVTKRGQDVALRCDPISGHVSLYWYRQALGQGPEFLTYFNYEAQQDKSGLPNDRFSAERPEGSISTLTIQRTEQRDSAMYRCASSLGGGGNIQYFGAGTRLSVL.

The chain joins TRBV2 to TRBJ2-3; possibly TRBD1 for D (5 bases). The length of the CDR3 is 15 residues. The germline V gene has CDR1 SNHLY and CDR2 FYNNEI. Deletions cut 4 bases from V and 0 bases from J, with 11 bases between. The CDR3: CASSGAGLSTDTQYF. CDR3 DNA sequence: TGTGCCAGCAGTGGGGCAGGGCTTAGCACAGATACGCAGTATTTT. Based on the CDR3 plus reference TRBV2 and TRBJ2-3, the full variable domain is EPEVTQTPSHQVTQMGQEVILRCVPISNHLYFYWYRQILGQKVEFLVSFYNNEISEKSEIFDDQFSVERPDGSNFTLKIRSTKLEDSAMYFCASSGAGLSTDTQYFGPGTRLTVL.

This chain uses TRBV10-3 with TRBJ1-2, with no clear D. In germline, CDR1 is ENHRY, CDR2 SYGVKD. CDR3 length equals 13 residues. V shed 6 bases and J shed 3 bases, with 11 bases lying between them. This CDR3 reads CAIRVDFDYGYTF. CDR3 in DNA: TGTGCCATCAGGGTGGACTTCGACTATGGCTACACCTTC.

V and J are TRBV7-8 and TRBJ1-5, with D possibly matching TRBD1 (5 bases). V lost 0 bases and J 4 bases, leaving 13 bases between the germline ends. Germline CDR1 reads SGHVS; CDR2 reads FQNEAQ. This CDR3 has 16 residues. CDR3 bases: TGTGCCAGCAGCTTAGCTGGGCAGGGCCGGAATCAGCCCCAGCATTTT. It yields the protein CASSLAGQGRNQPQHF. Looking up the rest from reference TRBV7-8 and TRBJ1-5 gives the full variable domain: GAGVSQSPRYKVAKRGQDVALRCDPISGHVSLFWYQQALGQGPEFLTYFQNEAQLDKSGLPSDRFFAERPEGSVSTLKIQRTQQEDSAVYLCASSLAGQGRNQPQHFGDGTRLSIL.

The genes are TRBV18 and TRBJ2-5, with unresolved D. V was shortened by 4 bases and J by 5 bases, with 8 bases between the two germline ends. Germline CDR1 KGHSH, CDR2 LQKENI. The CDR3 runs 12 residues. DNA of the CDR3: TGTGCCAGCTCACTCCGGCGGGAGACCCAGTACTTC. Translated: CASSLRRETQYF.